These 7 T cell receptor beta chains share one sample of origin, sequenced in a study of blood T cell repertoires in COVID-19. The protocol was immunoSEQ multiplex PCR, while the TCRdb copy is restricted to in-frame clones and leaves out a portion. The table has 100,000 to 150,000 clones, about 91% seen once. Sequencing was done on a sample of peripheral blood. Every receptor here comes from a man in his forties or fifties with acute or convalescent COVID-19.

This clone was detected only once. V is TRBV4-2 and J is TRBJ1-5, with D possibly being TRBD1 (5 bases). This CDR3 region has 14 residues. Germline loops: CDR1 LGHNA, CDR2 YNFKEQ. The V end lost 4 bases, the J end lost 7 bases, and 14 bases lay between the germline ends. CDR3: CASSPEQGAQPQHF. The DNA for the CDR3 is TGTGCCAGCAGCCCTGAGCAGGGTGCACAGCCCCAGCATTTT.

This chain links TRBV2 with TRBJ2-1; TRBD2 agrees at 8 bases. This CDR3 has 16 amino acids. Germline CDR1 reads SNHLY; CDR2 reads FYNNEI. V lost 5 bases, J lost 6 bases, and 12 bases stayed unmatched. The CDR3 bases are TGTGCCAGCAGTCCTTCTCGGGTCGGGGGGGCCAATGAGCAGTTCTTC. Protein product: CASSPSRVGGANEQFF.

The chain is built from TRBV12-3 or TRBV12-4 and TRBJ1-5; tentatively, D is TRBD1 (5 bases). This CDR3 spans 13 amino acids. The germline V and J ends were trimmed by 7 bases and 0 bases, with 7 bases remaining between them. The CDR3 nucleotides are TGTGCCAGCAATCAGGGTAGCAATCAGCCCCAGCATTTT. Amino acid sequence: CASNQGSNQPQHF.

As regards this clone: The same CDR3 can be traced to other DNA sequences in this sample. V gene TRBV5-1 combines with J gene TRBJ1-1; D might be TRBD1 (5 bases). The V and J ends lost 3 bases and 4 bases respectively, with 13 bases between them. The CDR3 length is 14 residues. Per germline, CDR1 SGHRS and CDR2 YFSETQ. CDR3 loop: CASSWGTGGTEAFF. The CDR3 DNA follows: TGCGCCAGCAGCTGGGGGACGGGGGGCACTGAAGCTTTCTTT.

This rearrangement joins TRBV7-3 to TRBJ1-1, with 10 bases identical to TRBD1. This CDR3 contains 14 residues. Germline CDR1 is SGHTA and CDR2 is FQGTGA. V dropped 5 bases and J dropped 3; count of bases not matched to a gene: 3. For the CDR3, the DNA is TGTGCCAGCAGCGACAGGGGGCGGGACACTGAAGCTTTCTTT. Amino acid sequence: CASSDRGRDTEAFF.

This clone was counted a single time. This rearrangement joins TRBV5-4 to TRBJ1-1; the D is unclear. The germline CDR1 and CDR2 sequences are SGHNT and YYREEE (reference sequence). This CDR3 contains 14 residues. V gave up 0 bases and J gave up 1 base, with 7 bases separating them. Written as DNA, the CDR3 is TGTGCCAGCAGCTTGGCCGGCGGGAACACTGAAGCTTTCTTT. As protein: CASSLAGGNTEAFF.

This chain uses TRBV9 with TRBJ1-6, with TRBD1 as a possible D gene (5 bases). The length of the CDR3 is 12 residues. The germline V gene encodes CDR1 SGDLS and CDR2 YYNGEE. Trimming stripped 3 bases from V and 10 bases from J, with 8 bases between. CDR3 region: CASSDQGSPLHF. CDR3 coding DNA: TGTGCCAGCAGCGATCAGGGATCACCCCTCCACTTT.